A single sample is the source of the 7 T cell receptor beta chains below, sequenced in a study of T cell responses to AZD1222 COVID-19 vaccine. Only in-frame clones appear in the TCRdb table, and some are missing; sequencing was by immunoSEQ multiplex PCR. This sample has 100,000 to 150,000 clones, with 80% to 90% found just once. Here the sequenced sample was peripheral blood, taken on day 0 of AZD1222 vaccination. The receptors originated from an adult in good health.

The chain links TRBV18 to TRBJ1-1; a weak D match, TRBD1 (6 bases). Germline loops: CDR1 KGHSH, CDR2 LQKENI. The CDR3 consists of 14 residues. V lost 6 bases to trimming and J lost 1 base, with 12 bases between them. The CDR3 DNA follows: TGTGCCAGCTCTCCTAGACAGGAGAACACTGAAGCTTTCTTT. The encoded protein is CASSPRQENTEAFF.

This clone has only one observation. This chain links TRBV19 with TRBJ1-2; no reliable D call. V lost 6 bases, J lost 5 bases, and 19 bases lay in between. This CDR3 has 15 amino acids. Germline V CDR1 and CDR2: LNHDA, SQIVND (reference sequence). CDR3 amino acids: CASRNEDGRAYGYTF. The DNA of the CDR3 is TGTGCCAGTAGAAATGAAGACGGCAGAGCATATGGCTACACCTTC.

V is TRBV4-1 and J is TRBJ1-1; D may be TRBD1 (6 bases). Germline CDR1 MGHRA, CDR2 YSYEKL. The CDR3 covers 15 residues. With 3 bases removed from V and 5 bases from J, the gap between germline ends came to 16 bases. The CDR3 sequence: CASSHTGRGETEAFF. For the CDR3, the DNA is TGCGCCAGCAGCCATACAGGGAGAGGAGAAACTGAAGCTTTCTTT.

This clone has only a few counts. The chain has TRBV10-3 and TRBJ1-1; no reliable D call. Germline V gene sequence: CDR1 ENHRY, CDR2 SYGVKD. The CDR3 loop spans 14 amino acids. V gave up 5 bases and J gave up 2 bases, with 12 bases separating them. The CDR3, as DNA: TGTGCCATCAGTCGCGACGGAAGAAACACTGAAGCTTTCTTT. Translated, it gives CAISRDGRNTEAFF.

The chain carries TRBV4-1 and TRBJ2-7; either TRBD1 or TRBD2 may fit D (5 bases each). Trimming cost V 0 bases and J 6 bases, with 12 bases left between them. Germline CDR1 and CDR2: MGHRA and YSYEKL. This CDR3 region has 14 residues. The CDR3 coding sequence is TGCGCCAGCAGCCAAGATGGGGCCCGGGGCGAGCAGTACTTC. It specifies CASSQDGARGEQYF.

The chain joins TRBV4-2 to TRBJ1-5; D is uncertain. CDR1 LGHNA and CDR2 YNFKEQ come from the germline V gene. V was trimmed by 0 bases and J by 0 bases, leaving 9 bases between them. The CDR3 has 16 amino acids. The CDR3 nucleotides are TGTGCCAGCAGCCAAGATCCCAGAATTAGCAATCAGCCCCAGCATTTT. Residues: CASSQDPRISNQPQHF.

This clone was recorded a few times. The chain carries TRBV12-3 or TRBV12-4 and TRBJ1-5, with a weak D call TRBD1 (5 bases). The CDR3 spans 13 residues. Trimming took 4 bases from V and 6 from J, leaving 10 bases between them. CDR3 nucleotides: TGTGCCAGCAGTTCGAGGGGTAGTCAGCCCCAGCATTTT. Protein product: CASSSRGSQPQHF.